The source of this T cell receptor beta chain is a study of human T cells and chemical hapten exposure. About the study: All patients underwent weekly scalp dosing with diphenylcyclopropenone for the full approximately 25-week study. Epicutaneous patch tests delivered 0.01% DPC to the upper back, with evaluation at 6 days.

Documented time point: pre-sensitization, week 0. Treatment denoted: therapeutic diphenylcyclopropenone sensitization with weekly scalp DPC. In TCRdb, the RACE reads were re-called with MiXCR into one record per CDR3 protein. The sample shows more than 150,000 distinct CDR3 sequences, 25% to 30% of them seen only once. Broader study findings: Controls formed significantly fewer large CDR3 similarity clusters than expanded TCRs did.

This clonotype was seen only a few times. Its specificity is not known. The clonotype comes from a woman in her twenties or thirties with alopecia areata. Some clones in this sample may be carry-over from other donors' samples. The material sequenced was whole blood, taken in connection with sensitization to the hapten diphenylcyclopropenone (DPC).

This chain's CDR3 is CASSPRPTATYEQYF. The CDR3 DNA follows: TGCGCCAGCAGCCCCCGACCGACTGCTACCTACGAGCAGTACTTC. The chain uses TRBV5-1 and TRBJ2-7; the D is unclear. Between the trimmed V and J ends, which lost 4 bases and 2 bases, there was a span of 16 bases. CDR1 and CDR2 (germline): SGHRS, YFSETQ. CDR3 length: 15 residues.